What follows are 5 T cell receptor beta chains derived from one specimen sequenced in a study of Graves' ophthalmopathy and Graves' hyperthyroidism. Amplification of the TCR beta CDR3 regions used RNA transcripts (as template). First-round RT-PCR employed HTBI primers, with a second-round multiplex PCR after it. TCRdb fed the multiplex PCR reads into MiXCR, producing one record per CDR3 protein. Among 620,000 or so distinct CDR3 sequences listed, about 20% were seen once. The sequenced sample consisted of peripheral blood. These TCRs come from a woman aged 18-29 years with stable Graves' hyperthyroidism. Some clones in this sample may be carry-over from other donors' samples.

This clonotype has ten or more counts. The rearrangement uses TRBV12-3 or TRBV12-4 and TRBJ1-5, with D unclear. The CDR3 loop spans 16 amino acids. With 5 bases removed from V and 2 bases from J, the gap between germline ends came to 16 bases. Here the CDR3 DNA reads TGTGCCAGCAGTCCCGGAAGGCACGCCGGCAATCAGCCCCAGCATTTT. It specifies CASSPGRHAGNQPQHF.

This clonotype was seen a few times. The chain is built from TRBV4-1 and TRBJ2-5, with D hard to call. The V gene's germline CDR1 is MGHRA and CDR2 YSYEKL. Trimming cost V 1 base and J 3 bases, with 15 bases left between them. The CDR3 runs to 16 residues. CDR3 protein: CASSQGNWVGEETQYF. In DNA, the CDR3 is TGCGCCAGCAGCCAAGGAAATTGGGTGGGTGAAGAGACCCAGTACTTC.

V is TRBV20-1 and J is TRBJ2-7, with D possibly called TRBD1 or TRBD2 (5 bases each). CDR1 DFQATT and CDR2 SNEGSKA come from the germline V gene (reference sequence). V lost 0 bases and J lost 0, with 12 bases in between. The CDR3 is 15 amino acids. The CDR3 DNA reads TGCAGTGCTAGAGATGGTGAGGGGAGCTCCTACGAGCAGTACTTC. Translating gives CSARDGEGSSYEQYF.

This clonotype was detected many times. The CDR3, as DNA: TGTGCCATCTCAAGCGAAATCTATGGCTACACCTTC. Translating it yields CAISSEIYGYTF. This rearrangement joins TRBV10-3 to TRBJ1-2; no firm D call. CDR1 and CDR2 from the germline V gene are ENHRY and SYGVKD. The CDR3 consists of 12 residues. With 8 bases removed from V and 4 bases from J, the gap between germline ends came to 11 bases.

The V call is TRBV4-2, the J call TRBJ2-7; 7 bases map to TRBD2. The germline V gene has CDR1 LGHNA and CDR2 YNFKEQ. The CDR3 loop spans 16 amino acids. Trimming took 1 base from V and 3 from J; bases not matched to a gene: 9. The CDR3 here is CASSQAGTGRIYEQYF. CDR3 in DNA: TGTGCCAGCAGCCAAGCCGGGACCGGGAGGATCTACGAGCAGTACTTC.